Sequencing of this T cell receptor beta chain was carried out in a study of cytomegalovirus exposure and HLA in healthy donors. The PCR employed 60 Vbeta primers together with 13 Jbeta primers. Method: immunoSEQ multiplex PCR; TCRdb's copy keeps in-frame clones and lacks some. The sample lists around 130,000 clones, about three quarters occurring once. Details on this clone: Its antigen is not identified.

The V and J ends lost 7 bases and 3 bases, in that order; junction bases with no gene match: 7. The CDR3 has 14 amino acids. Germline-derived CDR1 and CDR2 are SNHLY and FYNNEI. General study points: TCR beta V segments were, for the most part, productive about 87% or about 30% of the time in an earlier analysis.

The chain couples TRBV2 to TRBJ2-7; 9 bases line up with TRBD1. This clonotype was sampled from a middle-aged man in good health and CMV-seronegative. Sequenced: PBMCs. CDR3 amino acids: CASIGQGNGYEQYF. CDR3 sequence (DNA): TGTGCCAGCATTGGACAGGGGAACGGCTACGAGCAGTACTTC.